The rows below give T cell receptor beta chains drawn from one sample of a study of cytomegalovirus exposure and HLA in healthy donors. Profiled with immunoSEQ multiplex PCR; TCRdb holds only in-frame clones, not every one. The sample includes about 120,000 clones, 70% to 85% of them seen just once. Sequencing input: PBMCs. These receptors originate from a young man in good health and CMV-seropositive. CDR3s include the opening cysteine and the closing phenylalanine or tryptophan. The D gene is left open where the match is weak. For some rows the clone size is stated as once, few or many, or as a class when expanded; others skip it.

>.|TRBV10-3|.|TRBJ1-1
TGTGCCATCAGAGAACAGGTATACACTGAAGCTTTCTTT
CAIREQVYTEAFF
>.|TRBV27|.|TRBJ1-6
TGTGCCAGCAGTTTACTATTCACAGTCAATTCACCCCTCCACTTT
CASSLLFTVNSPLHF
>TRBD1|TRBV12-5|.|TRBJ1-2
TGTGCTAGTGGTTTGTCAGGGGACAGGCGAAACTATGGCTACACCTTC
CASGLSGDRRNYGYTF
>TRBD2|TRBV5-6|few|TRBJ2-2
TGTGCCAGCAGCCCCAACGGGGGGTACACCGGGGAGCTGTTTTTT
CASSPNGGYTGELFF
>TRBD2|TRBV25-1|.|TRBJ2-5
TGTGCCAGCAGTCCGAGCGGGGGGCAAGAGACCCAGTACTTC
CASSPSGGQETQYF
>TRBD1|TRBV10-1|.|TRBJ2-7
TGCGCCAGCAGTGAGATTCCGGGACAGGGCCCCTACGAGCAGTACTTC
CASSEIPGQGPYEQYF
>TRBD1|TRBV27|.|TRBJ1-1
TGTGCCAGCAGTCCGTGGACAGGGGGCAAAACTGAAGCTTTCTTT
CASSPWTGGKTEAFF
>TRBD1|TRBV6-1|.|TRBJ2-2
TGTGCCAGCAGTGAACAACAGGGGACCGGGGAGCTGTTTTTT
CASSEQQGTGELFF
>.|TRBV10-3|.|TRBJ2-1
TGTGCCACTAAAAGGGGCGATGAGCAGTTCTTC
CATKRGDEQFF
>.|TRBV29-1|.|TRBJ2-5
TGCAGCGTTGCTCTGGCGGCCAAAGAGACCCAGTACTTC
CSVALAAKETQYF
>TRBD2|TRBV27|once|TRBJ2-5
TGTGCCAGCAGTTCCAAGCGGGGGGGCCCCCAAGAGACCCAGTACTTC
CASSSKRGGPQETQYF
>.|TRBV30|.|TRBJ2-2
TGTGCCTGGAGTGTAGGGCCAATAGGGGCCGGGGAGCTGTTTTTT
CAWSVGPIGAGELFF
>TRBD1|TRBV14|.|TRBJ1-2
TGTGCCAGCAGCCAACAACAGGGGGGGTATGGCTACACCTTC
CASSQQQGGYGYTF
>TRBD2|TRBV28|.|TRBJ2-5
TGTGCCAGCAGTTTATCTAGCGGGCGAGAGACCCAGTACTTC
CASSLSSGRETQYF
>TRBD1|TRBV11-2|once|TRBJ1-4
TGTGCCAGCAGCAAACACAGGGGCCCGGCAACTAATGAAAAACTGTTTTTT
CASSKHRGPATNEKLFF
>TRBD2|TRBV5-6|.|TRBJ2-7
TGTGCCAGCAGCCCGAGACTAGCGGGGATCTACGAGCAGTACTTC
CASSPRLAGIYEQYF
>.|TRBV18|.|TRBJ2-5
TGTGCCAGCTCACCGGCGGAGGAGACCCAGTACTTC
CASSPAEETQYF